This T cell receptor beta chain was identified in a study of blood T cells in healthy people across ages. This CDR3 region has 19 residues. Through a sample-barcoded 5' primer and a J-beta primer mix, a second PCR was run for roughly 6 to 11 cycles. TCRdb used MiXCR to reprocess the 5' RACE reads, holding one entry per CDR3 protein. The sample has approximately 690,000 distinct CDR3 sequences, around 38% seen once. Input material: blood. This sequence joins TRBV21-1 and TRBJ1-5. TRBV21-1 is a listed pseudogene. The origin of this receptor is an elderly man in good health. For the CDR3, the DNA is TGTGCCAGCAGCAAAGATGACGGCAGGGCGGACGCTAGCAATCAGCCCCAGCATTTT. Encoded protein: CASSKDDGRADASNQPQHF.